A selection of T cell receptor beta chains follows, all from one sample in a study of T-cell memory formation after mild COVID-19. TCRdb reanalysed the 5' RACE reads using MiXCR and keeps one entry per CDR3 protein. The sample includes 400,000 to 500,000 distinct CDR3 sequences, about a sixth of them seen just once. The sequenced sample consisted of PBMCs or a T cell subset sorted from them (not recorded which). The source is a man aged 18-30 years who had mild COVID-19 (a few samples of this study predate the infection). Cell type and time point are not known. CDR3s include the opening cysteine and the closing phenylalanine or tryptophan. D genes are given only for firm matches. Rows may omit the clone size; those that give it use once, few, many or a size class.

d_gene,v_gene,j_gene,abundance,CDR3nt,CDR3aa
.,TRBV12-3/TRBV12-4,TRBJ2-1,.,TGTGCCAGCAGTTTAGCGCTCAGTAACTACAATGAGCAGTTCTTC,CASSLALSNYNEQFF
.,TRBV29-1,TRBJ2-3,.,TGCAGCGCGTTGGTACTAGCTGTCACAGATACGCAGTATTTT,CSALVLAVTDTQYF
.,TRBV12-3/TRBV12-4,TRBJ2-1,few,TGTGCCAGCAGTGCGTCCCGTAGTGGGGATGAGCAGTTCTTC,CASSASRSGDEQFF
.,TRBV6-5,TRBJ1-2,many,TGTGCCAGCAGCCCCGGGGGTTTGTTACACCATGGCTACACCTTC,CASSPGGLLHHGYTF
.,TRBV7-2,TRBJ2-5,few,TGTGCCAGCAGCTTAGGATTGGGGGGGACCCAGTACTTC,CASSLGLGGTQYF
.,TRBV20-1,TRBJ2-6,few,TGCAGTGCTAGTTGGGTCCCTGGGGCCAACGTCCTGACTTTC,CSASWVPGANVLTF
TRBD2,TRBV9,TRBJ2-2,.,TGTGCCAGCAACCACGGGGGAGGGACCCGTCGTGGGGAGCTGTTTTTT,CASNHGGGTRRGELFF
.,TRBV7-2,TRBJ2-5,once,TGTGCCAGCAGGGGCCGCGGGACTGCACTCGGGGCCCAGTACTTC,CASRGRGTALGAQYF
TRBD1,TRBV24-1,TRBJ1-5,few,TGTGCCACCAGTGATTTGGGAGACAGGGGCAATCAGCCCCAGCATTTT,CATSDLGDRGNQPQHF
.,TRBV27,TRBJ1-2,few,TGTGCCAGCAGTCGAAACCCCATCCCCGCACTTCGGGGGGCGGGGTATGGCTACACCTTC,CASSRNPIPALRGAGYGYTF
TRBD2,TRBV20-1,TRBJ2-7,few,TGCAGTGCTAGTGAGCGGGGCCTCTACGAGCAGTACTTC,CSASERGLYEQYF
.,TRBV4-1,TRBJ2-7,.,TGCGCCAGCAGCCAAGACGGGAACGAGCAGTACTTC,CASSQDGNEQYF
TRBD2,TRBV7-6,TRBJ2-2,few,TGTGCCAGCAGCTTGGGACTATCTGCGAACACCGGGGAGCTGTTTTTT,CASSLGLSANTGELFF
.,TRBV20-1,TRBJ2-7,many,TGCAGTGCCAGCCTGCCCAGGGGCCCCTACGAGCAGTACTTC,CSASLPRGPYEQYF
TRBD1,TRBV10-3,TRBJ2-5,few,TGTGCCATCAGTGGGGGGACAGGGGCGAAAGAGACCCAGTACTTC,CAISGGTGAKETQYF
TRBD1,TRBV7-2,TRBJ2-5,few,TGTGCCAGCAGTTATGGACAGGGAAGGCAGACCCAGTACTTC,CASSYGQGRQTQYF
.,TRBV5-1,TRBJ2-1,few,TGCGCCAGCAGCTTGGCCCCCAAATCGGCCAGAAACAATGAGCAGTTCTTC,CASSLAPKSARNNEQFF
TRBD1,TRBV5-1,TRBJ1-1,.,TGCGCCAGCAGCTTGGGACAGGGACTCCGGACTGAAGCTTTCTTT,CASSLGQGLRTEAFF
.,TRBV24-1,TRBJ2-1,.,TGTGCCACCAGTTCAGGGGCACGTGAGCAGTTCTTC,CATSSGAREQFF
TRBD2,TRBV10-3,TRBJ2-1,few,TGTGCCATCAGTGATGGCGGGGGGGCGTACAATGAGCAGTTCTTC,CAISDGGGAYNEQFF
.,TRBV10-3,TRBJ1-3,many,TGTGCCATCGCGGAAAACACCATATATTTT,CAIAENTIYF
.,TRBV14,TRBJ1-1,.,TGTGCCAGCAGCCAAAGGACCCCAAGCACTGAAGCTTTCTTT,CASSQRTPSTEAFF
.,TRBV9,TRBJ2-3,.,TGTGCCAGCAGCGTCGACGCGGGTCCCGGGAGCACAGATACGCAGTATTTT,CASSVDAGPGSTDTQYF
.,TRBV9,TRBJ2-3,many,TGTGCCAGCAGCGGTAGTGCCCCTAGCGCTAGCACAGATACGCAGTATTTT,CASSGSAPSASTDTQYF
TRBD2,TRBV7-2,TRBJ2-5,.,TGTGCCAGCAGCCTAAGCGGGGGGGTTAAAGAGACCCAGTACTTC,CASSLSGGVKETQYF
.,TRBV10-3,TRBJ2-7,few,TGTGCCATCTTTAAAGGACAGCGGGGCTACGAGCAGTACTTC,CAIFKGQRGYEQYF
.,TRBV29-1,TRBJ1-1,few,TGCAGCGTTCACGGACAGAACACTGAAGCTTTCTTT,CSVHGQNTEAFF
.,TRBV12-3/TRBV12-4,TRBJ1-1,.,TGTGCCAGCAGTTCCTCCGCCCACCGGGCCCACACCCCTAACACTGAAGCTTTCTTT,CASSSSAHRAHTPNTEAFF
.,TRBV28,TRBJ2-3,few,TGTGCCAGCAGTCCCCAGACAGATACGCAGTATTTT,CASSPQTDTQYF
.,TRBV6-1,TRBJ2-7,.,TGTGCCAGCAGGCCGGGGGCGTTTGAGCAGTACTTC,CASRPGAFEQYF
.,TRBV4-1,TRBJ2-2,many,TGCGCCAGCAGCCAAGAACGGAACACCGGGGAGCTGTTTTTT,CASSQERNTGELFF
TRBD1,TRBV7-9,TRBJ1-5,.,TGTGCCAGCAGCTTAGAAGGGACAGACCTTAATCAGCCCCAGCATTTT,CASSLEGTDLNQPQHF
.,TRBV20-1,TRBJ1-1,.,TGCAGTGCTAGAGTGGCGGGCATGAACACTGAAGCTTTCTTT,CSARVAGMNTEAFF